The sequence of this T cell receptor (beta chain) was determined in a study of early T cells in non-severe SARS-CoV-2 infection. About the research overall: RNA in bulk from unsorted whole blood was sequenced, and chains were unpaired.

In the case of this clonotype: Its antigen remains unidentified.

General study findings and limits: Anti-spike CD8 responses were favored by VDJdb matching, which missed private and CD4 specificities.

Germline CDR1 is KGHSH and CDR2 is LQKENI. This CDR3 has 14 residues. Trimming removed 5 bases at V and 3 bases at J, with 10 bases between. Tagging with unique molecular identifiers was applied to individual cDNA molecules. MiXCR, run by TCRdb on the 5' RACE reads, gives a single entry per CDR3 protein. Here the sample spans approximately 73,000 distinct CDR3 sequences, over 9% being singletons. This chain links TRBV18 with TRBJ1-4; no clear D gene. The sequence came from an adult who was a healthcare worker with PCR-confirmed SARS-CoV-2 infection or an uninfected control (not recorded which). The sequenced sample was whole blood. The CDR3 DNA reads TGTGCCAGCTCATCCCGTGAGGCTAATGAAAAACTGTTTTTT. Protein: CASSSREANEKLFF.